The rows below give T cell receptor beta chains drawn from one sample of a study of blood T cell repertoires in COVID-19. Method: immunoSEQ multiplex PCR; TCRdb's copy keeps in-frame clones and lacks some. In the table there are about 220,000 clones, just over 85% of which are singletons. Material for sequencing was PBMCs or T cells enriched from blood (not recorded which). The receptor source for this set is a woman in her 40s with acute COVID-19. CDR3s include the opening cysteine and the closing phenylalanine or tryptophan. Fields, in order: V gene, D gene, clone size, J gene, CDR3 protein, CDR3 DNA. D genes are given only for firm matches. A row's size may be missing; if present it is once, few, many or a size class.

v_call: TRBV3-1/TRBV3-2; d_call: TRBD2; clone_size: NA; j_call: TRBJ2-3; cdr3_aa: CASSQEALPGGATDTQYF; cdr3_nt: TGTGCCAGCAGCCAAGAAGCCCTCCCCGGGGGGGCAACAGATACGCAGTATTTT
v_call: TRBV27; d_call: TRBD2; clone_size: many; j_call: TRBJ2-7; cdr3_aa: CASSLSSGGLYEQYF; cdr3_nt: TGTGCCAGCAGTTTATCCAGCGGGGGCCTCTACGAGCAGTACTTC
v_call: TRBV19; d_call: NA; clone_size: NA; j_call: TRBJ1-3; cdr3_aa: CASSIGEHSGNTIYF; cdr3_nt: TGTGCCAGTAGTATTGGGGAGCACTCTGGAAACACCATATATTTT
v_call: TRBV20-1; d_call: NA; clone_size: many; j_call: TRBJ1-2; cdr3_aa: CSASVRANYGYTF; cdr3_nt: TGCAGTGCTAGTGTCAGGGCTAACTATGGCTACACCTTC
v_call: TRBV5-6; d_call: NA; clone_size: NA; j_call: TRBJ1-4; cdr3_aa: CASSLYYETANEKLFF; cdr3_nt: TGTGCCAGCAGCTTGTATTACGAGACAGCCAATGAAAAACTGTTTTTT
v_call: TRBV9; d_call: NA; clone_size: NA; j_call: TRBJ1-1; cdr3_aa: CASSVALNTEAFF; cdr3_nt: TGTGCCAGCAGCGTAGCTTTGAACACTGAAGCTTTCTTT
v_call: TRBV12-1; d_call: NA; clone_size: NA; j_call: TRBJ2-3; cdr3_aa: CASRGVLVPDTQYF; cdr3_nt: TGTGCCAGCCGGGGAGTCCTAGTGCCAGATACGCAGTATTTT
v_call: TRBV6-6; d_call: TRBD2; clone_size: NA; j_call: TRBJ2-2; cdr3_aa: CASRDASGGDTGELFF; cdr3_nt: TGTGCCAGCAGAGACGCGAGCGGGGGAGACACCGGGGAGCTGTTTTTT
v_call: TRBV3-1/TRBV3-2; d_call: NA; clone_size: NA; j_call: TRBJ2-5; cdr3_aa: CASSQGISVTGEETQYF; cdr3_nt: TGTGCCAGCAGCCAAGGGATAAGCGTAACGGGGGAAGAGACCCAGTACTTC
v_call: TRBV5-6; d_call: TRBD1; clone_size: NA; j_call: TRBJ1-2; cdr3_aa: CASSSGQANYGYTF; cdr3_nt: TGTGCCAGCAGCTCGGGACAGGCTAACTATGGCTACACCTTC
v_call: TRBV10-3; d_call: NA; clone_size: once; j_call: TRBJ2-5; cdr3_aa: CAISPSREETQYF; cdr3_nt: TGTGCCATCAGTCCCAGCAGGGAAGAGACCCAGTACTTC
v_call: TRBV30; d_call: NA; clone_size: NA; j_call: TRBJ2-3; cdr3_aa: CAWMSRDTQYF; cdr3_nt: TGTGCCTGGATGAGTCGAGATACGCAGTATTTT
v_call: TRBV5-1; d_call: TRBD1; clone_size: NA; j_call: TRBJ1-1; cdr3_aa: CASSWGDRDANTEAFF; cdr3_nt: TGCGCCAGCAGCTGGGGGGACAGAGATGCGAACACTGAAGCTTTCTTT
v_call: TRBV7-8; d_call: NA; clone_size: NA; j_call: TRBJ1-1; cdr3_aa: CASSLEGETEAFF; cdr3_nt: TGTGCCAGCAGCCTCGAGGGAGAAACTGAAGCTTTCTTT
v_call: TRBV4-1; d_call: TRBD2; clone_size: NA; j_call: TRBJ2-1; cdr3_aa: CASSWSSGLYNEQFF; cdr3_nt: TGCGCCAGCAGCTGGTCTAGCGGGCTATACAATGAGCAGTTCTTC
v_call: TRBV7-9; d_call: TRBD1; clone_size: NA; j_call: TRBJ1-6; cdr3_aa: CASSSGTDNSPLHF; cdr3_nt: TGTGCCAGCAGCTCCGGGACAGATAATTCACCCCTCCACTTT
v_call: TRBV14; d_call: NA; clone_size: few; j_call: TRBJ1-2; cdr3_aa: CASSQDTPFGGYTF; cdr3_nt: TGTGCCAGCAGCCAAGATACCCCCTTCGGTGGCTACACCTTC
v_call: TRBV6-5; d_call: NA; clone_size: NA; j_call: TRBJ1-1; cdr3_aa: CASRVLGAEAFF; cdr3_nt: TGTGCCAGCAGAGTCCTGGGCGCTGAAGCTTTCTTT
v_call: TRBV19; d_call: TRBD1; clone_size: NA; j_call: TRBJ1-2; cdr3_aa: CASSFQGAHYTF; cdr3_nt: TGTGCCAGTAGTTTCCAGGGGGCACACTACACCTTC
v_call: TRBV5-4; d_call: NA; clone_size: NA; j_call: TRBJ1-2; cdr3_aa: CASSLGAAQGSYGYTF; cdr3_nt: TGTGCCAGCAGCTTGGGGGCAGCCCAAGGCTCCTATGGCTACACCTTC
v_call: TRBV4-1; d_call: NA; clone_size: NA; j_call: TRBJ1-1; cdr3_aa: CASFPLGGGTEAFF; cdr3_nt: TGCGCCAGCTTCCCACTCGGGGGGGGGACTGAAGCTTTCTTT
v_call: TRBV29-1; d_call: TRBD1; clone_size: NA; j_call: TRBJ1-2; cdr3_aa: CSVGGQGSYGYTF; cdr3_nt: TGCAGCGTTGGGGGACAGGGGAGTTATGGCTACACCTTC
v_call: TRBV9; d_call: NA; clone_size: NA; j_call: TRBJ1-3; cdr3_aa: CASSVAPGGHGNTIYF; cdr3_nt: TGTGCCAGCAGCGTAGCTCCGGGGGGCCATGGAAACACCATATATTTT
v_call: TRBV7-2; d_call: NA; clone_size: NA; j_call: TRBJ1-5; cdr3_aa: CASSGGFGNQPQHF; cdr3_nt: TGTGCCAGCAGCGGGGGGTTTGGCAATCAGCCCCAGCATTTT
v_call: TRBV19; d_call: NA; clone_size: once; j_call: TRBJ1-1; cdr3_aa: CASSPSGSPNTEAFF; cdr3_nt: TGTGCCAGTAGTCCATCAGGGTCCCCGAACACTGAAGCTTTCTTT
v_call: TRBV28; d_call: NA; clone_size: once; j_call: TRBJ1-2; cdr3_aa: CASTGGGYGYTF; cdr3_nt: TGTGCCAGCACCGGGGGGGGATATGGCTACACCTTC
v_call: TRBV7-9; d_call: NA; clone_size: NA; j_call: TRBJ2-3; cdr3_aa: CASILDGLPGTDTQYF; cdr3_nt: TGTGCCAGCATCCTTGACGGACTGCCTGGCACAGATACGCAGTATTTT
v_call: TRBV19; d_call: TRBD1; clone_size: NA; j_call: TRBJ1-2; cdr3_aa: CARDRGLRNGYTF; cdr3_nt: TGTGCCAGAGACAGGGGGCTCAGGAATGGCTACACCTTC
v_call: TRBV11-2; d_call: NA; clone_size: once; j_call: TRBJ1-5; cdr3_aa: CASSQAKGGVVSNQPQHF; cdr3_nt: TGTGCCAGCAGCCAAGCAAAGGGAGGTGTTGTCAGCAATCAGCCCCAGCATTTT
v_call: TRBV9; d_call: NA; clone_size: NA; j_call: TRBJ1-1; cdr3_aa: CASSRAQGGRTEAFF; cdr3_nt: TGTGCCAGCAGCAGAGCCCAGGGAGGGAGGACTGAAGCTTTCTTT
v_call: TRBV5-1; d_call: NA; clone_size: NA; j_call: TRBJ1-2; cdr3_aa: CASRSLEEHYGYTF; cdr3_nt: TGCGCCAGCAGGAGTCTTGAGGAGCACTATGGCTACACCTTC
v_call: TRBV13; d_call: TRBD1; clone_size: NA; j_call: TRBJ1-1; cdr3_aa: CASTRRGRGPRRNTEAFF; cdr3_nt: TGTGCCAGCACCAGGAGGGGCAGGGGGCCCAGGAGGAACACTGAAGCTTTCTTT
v_call: TRBV19; d_call: NA; clone_size: NA; j_call: TRBJ2-6; cdr3_aa: CASTLGRGAGANVLTF; cdr3_nt: TGTGCCAGTACCCTCGGGCGGGGAGCTGGGGCCAACGTCCTGACTTTC
v_call: TRBV11-2; d_call: NA; clone_size: few; j_call: TRBJ2-2; cdr3_aa: CASSLVVGANTGELFF; cdr3_nt: TGTGCCAGCAGCTTAGTTGTAGGGGCGAACACCGGGGAGCTGTTTTTT
v_call: TRBV6-5; d_call: NA; clone_size: NA; j_call: TRBJ1-2; cdr3_aa: CASSRAGLDGYTF; cdr3_nt: TGTGCCAGCAGTCGCGCAGGGCTGGATGGCTACACCTTC
v_call: TRBV7-9; d_call: TRBD1; clone_size: NA; j_call: TRBJ2-2; cdr3_aa: CASSLVGQGKTGELFF; cdr3_nt: TGTGCCAGCAGCTTAGTCGGACAGGGAAAGACCGGGGAGCTGTTTTTT
v_call: TRBV5-8; d_call: TRBD1; clone_size: NA; j_call: TRBJ1-5; cdr3_aa: CASSLGTGVSNQPQHF; cdr3_nt: TGTGCCAGCAGCTTGGGAACAGGGGTTAGCAATCAGCCCCAGCATTTT
v_call: TRBV27; d_call: TRBD1; clone_size: NA; j_call: TRBJ2-7; cdr3_aa: CASSLLGTGGIYEQYF; cdr3_nt: TGTGCCAGCAGTTTATTAGGGACAGGCGGTATCTACGAGCAGTACTTC
v_call: TRBV14; d_call: NA; clone_size: NA; j_call: TRBJ1-2; cdr3_aa: CASSHQTATLSYGYTF; cdr3_nt: TGTGCCAGCAGCCACCAGACAGCGACCCTTTCCTATGGCTACACCTTC
v_call: TRBV2; d_call: NA; clone_size: NA; j_call: TRBJ1-1; cdr3_aa: CASTPSLYSAFF; cdr3_nt: TGTGCCAGCACCCCGTCCTTGTATTCAGCTTTCTTT
v_call: TRBV5-6; d_call: NA; clone_size: NA; j_call: TRBJ1-6; cdr3_aa: CASSVNGGAFNSPLHF; cdr3_nt: TGTGCCAGCAGCGTAAATGGGGGGGCCTTTAATTCACCCCTCCACTTT
v_call: TRBV27; d_call: NA; clone_size: once; j_call: TRBJ1-6; cdr3_aa: CASSLGVRARYNSPLHF; cdr3_nt: TGTGCCAGCAGTTTAGGCGTCAGGGCGAGGTATAATTCACCCCTCCACTTT
v_call: TRBV5-1; d_call: TRBD1; clone_size: NA; j_call: TRBJ2-1; cdr3_aa: CASSQGQGAYNEQFF; cdr3_nt: TGCGCCAGCAGCCAGGGACAGGGGGCCTACAATGAGCAGTTCTTC
v_call: TRBV5-1; d_call: TRBD2; clone_size: NA; j_call: TRBJ2-5; cdr3_aa: CASSFTSGGPQETQYF; cdr3_nt: TGCGCCAGCAGCTTTACTAGCGGGGGCCCTCAAGAGACCCAGTACTTC
v_call: TRBV6-2/TRBV6-3; d_call: TRBD2; clone_size: NA; j_call: TRBJ2-7; cdr3_aa: CASSYSKISGGGAYEQYF; cdr3_nt: TGTGCCAGCAGTTACTCGAAGATTAGCGGGGGTGGAGCCTACGAGCAGTACTTC
v_call: TRBV5-5; d_call: TRBD1; clone_size: NA; j_call: TRBJ1-4; cdr3_aa: CASSFPRDRGKLFF; cdr3_nt: TGTGCCAGCAGCTTCCCCCGGGACAGGGGAAAACTGTTTTTT
v_call: TRBV9; d_call: NA; clone_size: NA; j_call: TRBJ1-1; cdr3_aa: CASSVAQYTEAFF; cdr3_nt: TGTGCCAGCAGCGTAGCCCAGTACACTGAAGCTTTCTTT
v_call: TRBV7-3; d_call: NA; clone_size: once; j_call: TRBJ1-5; cdr3_aa: CASSLAGGAGNQPQHF; cdr3_nt: TGTGCCAGCAGCTTAGCGGGGGGCGCCGGCAATCAGCCCCAGCATTTT
v_call: TRBV7-8; d_call: NA; clone_size: NA; j_call: TRBJ2-1; cdr3_aa: CASSLSTSPRQAVSYNEQFF; cdr3_nt: TGTGCCAGCAGCTTATCAACTTCTCCCCGACAGGCCGTCTCCTACAATGAGCAGTTCTTC
v_call: TRBV7-3; d_call: NA; clone_size: NA; j_call: TRBJ1-1; cdr3_aa: CASSLTPGNTEAFF; cdr3_nt: TGTGCCAGCAGCTTAACCCCAGGGAACACTGAAGCTTTCTTT